The present T cell receptor (beta chain) was sequenced within a study of T cells after posttransplantation cyclophosphamide (dated by TCRdb to 2016 to 2017). For the wider study: T cell repertoire reconstitution was tracked by TRB sequencing after myeloablative bone marrow transplantation in which posttransplantation cyclophosphamide was used as GVHD prophylaxis. Because TRA and TRB clonality correlated tightly in under ten samples, the subsequent TCR analyses were limited to TRB only. Blood from every one of the roughly 30 PTCy patients who had 1-year posttransplant specimens underwent TRB sequencing. In 3 patients, TRB sequencing was also performed on up to 3 more blood samples taken 2 to 5.2 years after transplant, and in a handful of patients, pretransplant blood was also TRB-sequenced. Public TRB sequences were compared against a database of over 3,000 sequences linked to responses to pathogens, tumor antigens, self-antigens and alloantigens. Antigen receptor sequencing covered samples from some 35 PTCy-treated patients and 16 of their related bone marrow donors. The full study reports these points: The TRB repertoires of T cells infiltrating skin or GI tract showed only limited overlap with the TRB repertoires of T cells in blood. Across over 40 patients, TRB clonality was highly associated with recipient CMV seropositivity and CMV reactivation, and diversity in PTCy patients was similar to diversity in CNI/methotrexate controls. At 1-2 months, donor-recipient similarity was low but rose over the first year, and the later blood repertoires were often dominated by donor CD8+ memory clones.

Peripheral blood samples were provided by related bone marrow donors on the day of marrow donation. Peripheral blood and bone marrow mononuclear cells were isolated by Ficoll-Hypaque density centrifugation and were cryopreserved. A note on this clone: It lacks a known antigen. No much larger clone is present one base from it, and per-base qualities are unavailable.

The CDR3, from cysteine to phenylalanine, totals 14 residues. The entry retains the CDR3 DNA only, 42 bases that are in frame from base 1. The germline V gene yields SGHTA for CDR1 and FQGNSA for CDR2. Between the V and J ends, shortened by 5 bases and 7 bases respectively, the junction contains 17 bases. TRB sequencing was run on genomic DNA with either the immunoSEQ assay at survey resolution or the hsTCRB kit. From the authors' description of their analysis: The immunoSEQ software handled the initial read processing, while the LymphoSeq R package was used for the repertoire analyses. Clonality was computed as 1 minus normalized Shannon entropy, and a Gini coefficient was also calculated for each TRB dataset. To infer phenotypes in unsorted samples, TRB sequences from sorted subsets of the recipient or donor were mapped onto the unsorted samples of the same recipient. TCRdb retrieved this table from immuneACCESS and kept in-frame rearrangements only. Not all clones are present; in checked studies, unresolved V genes account for under half, and no reason is known for the remainder. Clone size and the V and J calls come from that table; the DNA yielded D and trimming. The sample table contains approximately 29,000 clones; only one count was recorded for around 86% of them. The ten largest make up 2.5% to 4% of the sample.

The material sequenced was PBMCs. The TCR was taken from a man aged 50 or older. The sequence joins TRBV7-2 to TRBJ2-5; matching of 6 bases hints at TRBD2 as the D gene. The DNA sequence is given as TGTGCCAGCAGCCCTGCTCGCGCGGAGGGGACCCAGTACTTC. This encodes CASSPARAEGTQYF.